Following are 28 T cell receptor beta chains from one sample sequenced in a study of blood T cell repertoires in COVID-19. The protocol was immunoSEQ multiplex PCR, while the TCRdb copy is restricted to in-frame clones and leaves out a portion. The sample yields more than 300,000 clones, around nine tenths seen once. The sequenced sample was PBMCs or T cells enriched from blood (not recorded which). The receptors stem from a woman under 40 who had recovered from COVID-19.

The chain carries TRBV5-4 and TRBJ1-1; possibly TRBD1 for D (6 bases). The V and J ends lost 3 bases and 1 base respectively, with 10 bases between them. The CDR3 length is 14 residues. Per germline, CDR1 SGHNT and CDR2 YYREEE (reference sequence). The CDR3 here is CASSWATGNTEAFF. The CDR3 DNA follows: TGTGCCAGCAGCTGGGCGACAGGGAACACTGAAGCTTTCTTT.

The CDR3 nucleotides read TGTGCCAGCAGCCGCGAGGAGGGGGCGACGATCACTGAAGCTTTCTTT. This gives the protein CASSREEGATITEAFF. The rearrangement joins TRBV7-6 to TRBJ1-1; 7 positions match TRBD1. This CDR3 has 16 residues. Germline loops: CDR1 SGHVS, CDR2 FNYEAQ. The J segment lost 4 bases and the V segment lost 5 bases, leaving 13 bases of the junction unmatched.

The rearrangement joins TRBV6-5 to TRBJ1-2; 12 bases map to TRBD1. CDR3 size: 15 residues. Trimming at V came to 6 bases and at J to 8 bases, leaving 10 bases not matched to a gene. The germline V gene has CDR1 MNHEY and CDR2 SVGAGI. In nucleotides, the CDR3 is TGTGCCAGCAGCATGCTGGGACAGGGGGCGCAGGGCTACACCTTC. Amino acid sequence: CASSMLGQGAQGYTF.

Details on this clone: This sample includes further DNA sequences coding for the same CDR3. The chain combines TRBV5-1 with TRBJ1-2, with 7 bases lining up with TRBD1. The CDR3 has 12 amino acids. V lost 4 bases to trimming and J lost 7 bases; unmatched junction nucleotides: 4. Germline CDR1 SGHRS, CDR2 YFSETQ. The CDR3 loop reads CASSRDRAGYTF. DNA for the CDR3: TGCGCCAGCAGCCGAGACAGGGCTGGCTACACCTTC.

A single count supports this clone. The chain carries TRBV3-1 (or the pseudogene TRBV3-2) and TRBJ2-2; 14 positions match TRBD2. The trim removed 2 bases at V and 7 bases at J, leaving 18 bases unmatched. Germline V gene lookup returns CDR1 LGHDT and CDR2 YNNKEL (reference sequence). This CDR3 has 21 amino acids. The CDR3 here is CASSQRSLAGTSGGRGGELFF. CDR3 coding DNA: TGTGCCAGCAGCCAAAGAAGTCTTGCGGGGACTAGCGGGGGACGGGGCGGGGAGCTGTTTTTT.

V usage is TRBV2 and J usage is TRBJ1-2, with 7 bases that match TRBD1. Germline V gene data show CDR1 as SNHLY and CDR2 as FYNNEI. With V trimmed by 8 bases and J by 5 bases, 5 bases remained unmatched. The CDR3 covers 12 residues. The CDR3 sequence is CASDREGYGYTF. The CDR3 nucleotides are TGTGCCAGCGACAGGGAAGGTTATGGCTACACCTTC. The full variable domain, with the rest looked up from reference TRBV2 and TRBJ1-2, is EPEVTQTPSHQVTQMGQEVILRCVPISNHLYFYWYRQILGQKVEFLVSFYNNEISEKSEIFDDQFSVERPDGSNFTLKIRSTKLEDSAMYFCASDREGYGYTFGSGTRLTVV.

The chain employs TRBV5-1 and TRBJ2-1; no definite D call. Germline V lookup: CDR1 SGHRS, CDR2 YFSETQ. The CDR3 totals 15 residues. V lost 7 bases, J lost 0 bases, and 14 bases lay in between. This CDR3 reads CASCLTRPSYNEQFF. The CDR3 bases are TGCGCCAGCTGCCTCACGCGGCCCTCCTACAATGAGCAGTTCTTC.

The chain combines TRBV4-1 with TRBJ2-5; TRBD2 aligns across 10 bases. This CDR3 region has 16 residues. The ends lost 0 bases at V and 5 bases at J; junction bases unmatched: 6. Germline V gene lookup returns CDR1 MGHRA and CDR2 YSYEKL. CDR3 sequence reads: CASSQEAGGLGETQYF. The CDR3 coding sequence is TGCGCCAGCAGCCAAGAAGCGGGGGGGCTGGGGGAGACCCAGTACTTC.

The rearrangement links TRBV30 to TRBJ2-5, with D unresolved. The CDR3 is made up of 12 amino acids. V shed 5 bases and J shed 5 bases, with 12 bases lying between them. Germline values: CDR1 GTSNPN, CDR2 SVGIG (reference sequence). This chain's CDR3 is CAWDKTSETQYF. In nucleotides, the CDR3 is TGTGCCTGGGACAAGACAAGTGAGACCCAGTACTTC.

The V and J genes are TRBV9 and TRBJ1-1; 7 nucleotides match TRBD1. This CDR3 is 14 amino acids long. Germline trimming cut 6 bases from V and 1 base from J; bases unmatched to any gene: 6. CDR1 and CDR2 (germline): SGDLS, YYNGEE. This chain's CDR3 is CASNPQGKNTEAFF. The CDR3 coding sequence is TGTGCCAGCAACCCACAGGGGAAGAACACTGAAGCTTTCTTT.

The CDR3 sequence is CASSPVGQGAYGYTF. In DNA form, the CDR3 reads TGTGCCAGCAGCCCCGTCGGACAGGGGGCCTATGGCTACACCTTC. The chain joins TRBV5-4 to TRBJ1-2, with 11 bases matching TRBD1. Germline-derived CDR1 and CDR2 are SGHNT and YYREEE (reference sequence). This CDR3 comprises 15 residues. The V segment lost 4 bases and the J segment 4 bases; nucleotides outside the gene matches: 6.

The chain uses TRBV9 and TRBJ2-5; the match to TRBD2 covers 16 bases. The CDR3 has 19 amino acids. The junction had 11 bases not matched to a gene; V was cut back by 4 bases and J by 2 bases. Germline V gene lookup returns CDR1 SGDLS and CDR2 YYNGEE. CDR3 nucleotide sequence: TGTGCCAGCAGCTTACGATCGGGACTAGCGGGGGGGTGGCAAGAGACCCAGTACTTC. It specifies CASSLRSGLAGGWQETQYF.

The CDR3, as DNA: TGTGCCAGCAGATCGTCAGGGGTGGGGGGCTACACCTTC. Protein: CASRSSGVGGYTF. The rearrangement links TRBV6-5 to TRBJ1-2, with a possible D match to TRBD1 (6 bases). CDR1 and CDR2 (germline): MNHEY, SVGAGI. The CDR3 loop spans 13 amino acids. V dropped 6 bases and J dropped 8 bases, with 16 bases sitting between them.

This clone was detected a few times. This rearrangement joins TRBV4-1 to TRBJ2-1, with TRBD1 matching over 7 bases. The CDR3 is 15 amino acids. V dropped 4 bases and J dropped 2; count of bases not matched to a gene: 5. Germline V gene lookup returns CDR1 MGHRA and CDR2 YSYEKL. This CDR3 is CASSPRQGPYNEQFF. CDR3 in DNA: TGCGCCAGCAGCCCCCGACAGGGCCCCTACAATGAGCAGTTCTTC.

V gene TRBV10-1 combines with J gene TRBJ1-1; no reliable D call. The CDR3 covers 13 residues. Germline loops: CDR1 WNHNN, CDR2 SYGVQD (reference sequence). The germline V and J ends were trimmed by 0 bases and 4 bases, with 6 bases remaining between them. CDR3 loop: CASSESWSTEAFF. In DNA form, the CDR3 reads TGCGCCAGCAGTGAGTCATGGAGCACTGAAGCTTTCTTT.

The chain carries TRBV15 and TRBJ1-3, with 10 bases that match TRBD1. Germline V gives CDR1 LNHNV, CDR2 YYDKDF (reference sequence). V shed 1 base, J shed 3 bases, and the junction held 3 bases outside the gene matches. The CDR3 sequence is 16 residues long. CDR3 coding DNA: TGTGCCACCAGCAGAGTGACAGGGGGCTTTGGAAACACCATATATTTT. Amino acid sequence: CATSRVTGGFGNTIYF.

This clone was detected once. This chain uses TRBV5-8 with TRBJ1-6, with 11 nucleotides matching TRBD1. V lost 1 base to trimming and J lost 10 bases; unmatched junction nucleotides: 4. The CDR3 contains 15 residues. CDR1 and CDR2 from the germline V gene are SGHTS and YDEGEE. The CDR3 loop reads CASSLPRDRGSPLHF. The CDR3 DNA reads TGTGCCAGCAGCTTGCCCCGGGACAGGGGGTCACCCCTCCACTTT.

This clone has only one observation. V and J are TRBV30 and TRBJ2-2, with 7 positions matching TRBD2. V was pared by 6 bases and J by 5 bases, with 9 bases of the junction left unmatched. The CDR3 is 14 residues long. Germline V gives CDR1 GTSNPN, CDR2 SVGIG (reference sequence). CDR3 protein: CACSGRVITGELFF. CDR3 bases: TGTGCCTGTTCGGGGAGGGTAATTACCGGGGAGCTGTTTTTT. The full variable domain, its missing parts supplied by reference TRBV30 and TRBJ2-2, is SQTIHQWPATLVQPVGSPLSLECTVEGTSNPNLYWYRQAAGRGLQLLFYSVGIGQISSEVPQNLSASRPQDRQFILSSKKLLLSDSGFYLCACSGRVITGELFFGEGSRLTVL.

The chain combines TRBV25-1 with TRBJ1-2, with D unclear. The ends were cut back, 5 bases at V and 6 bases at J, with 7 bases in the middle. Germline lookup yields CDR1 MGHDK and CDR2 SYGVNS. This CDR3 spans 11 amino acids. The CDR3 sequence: CASSLLNGYTF. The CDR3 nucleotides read TGTGCCAGCAGTCTTTTAAATGGCTACACCTTC.

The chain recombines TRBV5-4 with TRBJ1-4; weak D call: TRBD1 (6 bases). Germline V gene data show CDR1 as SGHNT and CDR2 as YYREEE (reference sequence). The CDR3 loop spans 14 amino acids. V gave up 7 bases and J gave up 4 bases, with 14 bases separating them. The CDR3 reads CASGIGGGNEKLFF. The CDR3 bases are TGTGCCAGCGGTATAGGGGGGGGTAATGAAAAACTGTTTTTT.

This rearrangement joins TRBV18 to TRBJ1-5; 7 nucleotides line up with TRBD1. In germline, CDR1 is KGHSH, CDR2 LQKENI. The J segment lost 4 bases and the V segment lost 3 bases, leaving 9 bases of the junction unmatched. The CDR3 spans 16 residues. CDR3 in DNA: TGTGCCAGCTCACCCGGGCAGGGGGTCTTTAATCAGCCCCAGCATTTT. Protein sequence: CASSPGQGVFNQPQHF. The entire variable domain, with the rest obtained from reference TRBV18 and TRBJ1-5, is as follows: NAGVMQNPRHLVRRRGQEARLRCSPMKGHSHVYWYRQLPEEGLKFMVYLQKENIIDESGMPKERFSAEFPKEGPSILRIQQVVRGDSAAYFCASSPGQGVFNQPQHFGDGTRLSIL.

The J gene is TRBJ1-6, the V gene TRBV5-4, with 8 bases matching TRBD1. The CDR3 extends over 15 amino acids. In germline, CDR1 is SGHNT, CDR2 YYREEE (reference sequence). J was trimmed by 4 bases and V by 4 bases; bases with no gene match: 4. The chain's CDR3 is CASSQDRDYNSPLHF. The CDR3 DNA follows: TGTGCCAGCAGCCAGGACAGGGATTATAATTCACCCCTCCACTTT.

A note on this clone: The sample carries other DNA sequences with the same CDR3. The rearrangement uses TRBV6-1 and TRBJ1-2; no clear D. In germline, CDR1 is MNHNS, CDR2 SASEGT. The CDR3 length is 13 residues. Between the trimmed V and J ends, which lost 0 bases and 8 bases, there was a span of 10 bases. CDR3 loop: CASSEAGGYGYTF. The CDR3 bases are TGTGCCAGCAGTGAAGCCGGAGGTTACGGCTACACCTTC.

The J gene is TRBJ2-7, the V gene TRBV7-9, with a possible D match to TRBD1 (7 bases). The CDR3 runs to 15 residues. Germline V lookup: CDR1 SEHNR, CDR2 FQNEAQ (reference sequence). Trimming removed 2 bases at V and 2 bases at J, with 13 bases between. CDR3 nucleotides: TGTGCCAGCAGCTTACAGGGGGGATTGACCTACGAGCAGTACTTC. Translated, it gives CASSLQGGLTYEQYF.

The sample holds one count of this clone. CDR3 in DNA: TGCGCCAGCAGCCGGTTAGAACCGAACCGCGGGGCCCAGAACACCGGGGAGCTGTTTTTT. It yields the protein CASSRLEPNRGAQNTGELFF. The rearrangement links TRBV4-1 to TRBJ2-2; a possible D gene is TRBD2 (6 bases). In germline, CDR1 is MGHRA, CDR2 YSYEKL. V was shortened by 4 bases and J by 1 base, with 25 bases between the two germline ends. CDR3 length: 20 amino acids.

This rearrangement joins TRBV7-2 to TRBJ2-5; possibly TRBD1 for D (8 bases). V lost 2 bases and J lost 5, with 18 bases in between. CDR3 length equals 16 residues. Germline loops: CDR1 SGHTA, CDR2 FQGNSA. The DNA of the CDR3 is TGTGCCAGCAGCTTATGGGGGGGGACAGGTTCGGAGACCCAGTACTTC. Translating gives CASSLWGGTGSETQYF. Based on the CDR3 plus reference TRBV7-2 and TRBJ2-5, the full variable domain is GAGVSQSPSNKVTEKGKDVELRCDPISGHTALYWYRQSLGQGLEFLIYFQGNSAPDKSGLPSDRFSAERTGGSVSTLTIQRTQQEDSAVYLCASSLWGGTGSETQYFGPGTRLLVL.

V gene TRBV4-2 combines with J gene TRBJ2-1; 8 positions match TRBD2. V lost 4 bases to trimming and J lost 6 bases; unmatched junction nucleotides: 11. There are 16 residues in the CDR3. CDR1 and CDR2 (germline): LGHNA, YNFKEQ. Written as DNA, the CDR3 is TGTGCCAGCAGCCTTGGAGCGGGGGCCAAGAGCAATGAGCAGTTCTTC. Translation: CASSLGAGAKSNEQFF.

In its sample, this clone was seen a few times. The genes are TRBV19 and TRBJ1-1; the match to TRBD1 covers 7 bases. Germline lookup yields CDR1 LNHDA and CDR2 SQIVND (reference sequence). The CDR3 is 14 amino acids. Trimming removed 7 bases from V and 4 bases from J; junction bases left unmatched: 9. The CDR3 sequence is CASNQQGRGTEAFF. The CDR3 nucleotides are TGTGCCAGTAATCAACAGGGGCGAGGCACTGAAGCTTTCTTT.